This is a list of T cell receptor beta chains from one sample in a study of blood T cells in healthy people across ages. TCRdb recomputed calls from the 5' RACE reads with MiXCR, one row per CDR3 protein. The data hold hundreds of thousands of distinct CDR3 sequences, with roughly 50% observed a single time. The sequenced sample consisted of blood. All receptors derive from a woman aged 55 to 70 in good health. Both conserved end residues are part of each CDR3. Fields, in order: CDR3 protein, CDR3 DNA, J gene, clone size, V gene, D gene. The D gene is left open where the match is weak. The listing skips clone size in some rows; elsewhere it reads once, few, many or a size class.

CDR3aa: CSARDDLSYEQYF
CDR3nt: TGCAGTGCTAGAGACGACCTCTCCTACGAGCAGTACTTC
j_gene: TRBJ2-7
abundance: few
v_gene: TRBV20-1
d_gene: -

CDR3aa: CASSQPRVDRGSDEQYF
CDR3nt: TGTGCCAGCAGCCAACCGAGAGTCGACAGGGGCTCCGACGAGCAGTACTTC
j_gene: TRBJ2-7
abundance: -
v_gene: TRBV4-2
d_gene: TRBD1

CDR3aa: CSATPGTSRNTIYF
CDR3nt: TGCAGCGCCACCCCTGGGACTTCGAGAAACACCATATATTTT
j_gene: TRBJ1-3
abundance: -
v_gene: TRBV29-1
d_gene: -

CDR3aa: CASRLWGGTEAFF
CDR3nt: TGCGCCAGCAGGTTGTGGGGGGGAACTGAAGCTTTCTTT
j_gene: TRBJ1-1
abundance: -
v_gene: TRBV5-1
d_gene: -

CDR3aa: CASKFRGARSPLHF
CDR3nt: TGTGCCAGCAAGTTTAGAGGAGCCCGCTCACCCCTCCACTTT
j_gene: TRBJ1-6
abundance: -
v_gene: TRBV6-1
d_gene: -

CDR3aa: CASSYQSGGPYNEQFF
CDR3nt: TGTGCCAGCAGTTACCAATCGGGCGGCCCCTACAATGAGCAGTTCTTC
j_gene: TRBJ2-1
abundance: -
v_gene: TRBV6-5
d_gene: -

CDR3aa: CASSQAILPFQQYF
CDR3nt: TGTGCCAGCAGCCAAGCTATCTTACCCTTCCAGCAGTACTTC
j_gene: TRBJ2-7
abundance: few
v_gene: TRBV14
d_gene: -

CDR3aa: CSARYREQGNQPQHF
CDR3nt: TGCAGTGCTAGATACAGAGAACAGGGGAATCAGCCCCAGCATTTT
j_gene: TRBJ1-5
abundance: few
v_gene: TRBV20-1
d_gene: TRBD1

CDR3aa: CASSQRTWGSTEAFF
CDR3nt: TGCGCCAGCAGCCAAAGGACGTGGGGATCCACTGAAGCTTTCTTT
j_gene: TRBJ1-1
abundance: few
v_gene: TRBV4-3
d_gene: -

CDR3aa: CATSRRGGIYEQYF
CDR3nt: TGTGCCACCAGCAGACGGGGCGGGATCTACGAGCAGTACTTC
j_gene: TRBJ2-7
abundance: -
v_gene: TRBV15
d_gene: -

CDR3aa: CASSFATSGRAYEQYF
CDR3nt: TGTGCCAGCAGTTTTGCCACTAGCGGGAGGGCGTACGAGCAGTACTTC
j_gene: TRBJ2-7
abundance: -
v_gene: TRBV28
d_gene: TRBD2

CDR3aa: CSASWDRGYNEQYF
CDR3nt: TGCAGTGCTAGTTGGGACAGAGGCTACAATGAGCAGTACTTC
j_gene: TRBJ2-7
abundance: once
v_gene: TRBV20-1
d_gene: TRBD1

CDR3aa: CASSQERGVSPLHF
CDR3nt: TGCGCCAGCAGCCAAGAAAGGGGGGTGTCACCCCTCCACTTT
j_gene: TRBJ1-6
abundance: few
v_gene: TRBV4-1
d_gene: -

CDR3aa: CSAPAQVEGETQYF
CDR3nt: TGCAGTGCCCCCGCGCAGGTGGAAGGAGAGACCCAGTACTTC
j_gene: TRBJ2-5
abundance: few
v_gene: TRBV20-1
d_gene: -

CDR3aa: CSARRRRTDEQYF
CDR3nt: TGCAGTGCTAGAAGGCGGAGGACGGACGAGCAGTACTTC
j_gene: TRBJ2-7
abundance: -
v_gene: TRBV20-1
d_gene: -

CDR3aa: CASSPPRQGWETQYF
CDR3nt: TGTGCCAGCAGCCCCCCCCGACAGGGGTGGGAGACCCAGTACTTC
j_gene: TRBJ2-5
abundance: -
v_gene: TRBV3-1
d_gene: TRBD1

CDR3aa: CASGSEFSYNEQFF
CDR3nt: TGTGCCAGCGGTAGCGAGTTCTCCTACAATGAGCAGTTCTTC
j_gene: TRBJ2-1
abundance: once
v_gene: TRBV28
d_gene: -

CDR3aa: CASAPGQQHNQPQHF
CDR3nt: TGTGCCAGCGCTCCGGGACAGCAACACAATCAGCCCCAGCATTTT
j_gene: TRBJ1-5
abundance: -
v_gene: TRBV7-2
d_gene: TRBD1

CDR3aa: CASSRETGANVLTF
CDR3nt: TGCGCCAGCAGCCGGGAGACTGGGGCCAACGTCCTGACTTTC
j_gene: TRBJ2-6
abundance: -
v_gene: TRBV5-1
d_gene: -

CDR3aa: CASSFLRGETQYF
CDR3nt: TGTGCCAGCAGCTTCTTGCGGGGAGAGACCCAGTACTTC
j_gene: TRBJ2-5
abundance: once
v_gene: TRBV7-7
d_gene: -

CDR3aa: CASSAEGQATDTQYF
CDR3nt: TGTGCCAGCAGCGCCGAGGGACAGGCCACAGATACGCAGTATTTT
j_gene: TRBJ2-3
abundance: once
v_gene: TRBV11-3
d_gene: TRBD1